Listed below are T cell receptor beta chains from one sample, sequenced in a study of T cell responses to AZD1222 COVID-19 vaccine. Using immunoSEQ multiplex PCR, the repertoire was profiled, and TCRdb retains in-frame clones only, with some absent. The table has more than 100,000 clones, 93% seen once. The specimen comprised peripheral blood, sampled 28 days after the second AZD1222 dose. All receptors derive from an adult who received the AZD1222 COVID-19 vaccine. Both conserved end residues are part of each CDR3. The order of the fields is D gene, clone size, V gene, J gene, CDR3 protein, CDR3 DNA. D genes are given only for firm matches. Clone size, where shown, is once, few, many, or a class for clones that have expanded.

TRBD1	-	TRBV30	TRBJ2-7	CAWSVGTGGQYEQYF	TGTGCCTGGAGTGTAGGGACAGGGGGCCAGTACGAGCAGTACTTC
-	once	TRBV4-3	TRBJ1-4	CASSQLSGREKLFF	TGCGCCAGCAGCCAACTCTCGGGGCGCGAAAAACTGTTTTTT
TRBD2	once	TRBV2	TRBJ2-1	CASRSLAGGFHDNEQFF	TGTGCCAGCAGGTCTCTAGCGGGAGGATTTCACGACAATGAGCAGTTCTTC
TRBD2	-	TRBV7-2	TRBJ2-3	CASSFGLAGGPLRADTQYF	TGTGCCAGCAGCTTTGGACTAGCGGGGGGGCCCTTACGGGCAGATACGCAGTATTTT
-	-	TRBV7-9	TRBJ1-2	CASSFGQPFSF	TGTGCCAGCAGCTTCGGACAGCCTTTTTCCTTC
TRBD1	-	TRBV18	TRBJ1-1	CASSPPKGQMNTEAFF	TGTGCCAGCTCACCACCGAAGGGACAGATGAACACTGAAGCTTTCTTT
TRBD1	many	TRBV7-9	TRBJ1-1	CASSFHRQGARTEAFF	TGTGCCAGCAGCTTCCACAGACAGGGGGCAAGAACTGAAGCTTTCTTT
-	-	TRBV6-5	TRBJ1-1	CASSYGDMNTEAFF	TGTGCCAGCAGTTACGGGGACATGAACACTGAAGCTTTCTTT
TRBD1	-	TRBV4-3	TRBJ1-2	CASSRLGTDYGYTF	TGCGCCAGCAGCCGTCTCGGGACAGACTATGGCTACACCTTC
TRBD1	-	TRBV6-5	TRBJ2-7	CASSTTGRAYEQYF	TGTGCCAGCAGTACGACAGGGAGAGCCTACGAGCAGTACTTC
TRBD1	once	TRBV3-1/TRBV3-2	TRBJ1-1	CASSQAGTGGTEAFF	TGTGCCAGCAGCCAAGCAGGGACAGGGGGCACTGAAGCTTTCTTT
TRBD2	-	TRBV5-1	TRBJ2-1	CASSAQTSGVEQFF	TGCGCCAGCAGCGCCCAGACTAGCGGGGTGGAGCAGTTCTTC
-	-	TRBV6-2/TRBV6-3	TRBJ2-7	CASRPNPDGIHYEQYF	TGTGCCAGCAGACCTAATCCGGACGGCATCCACTACGAGCAGTACTTC
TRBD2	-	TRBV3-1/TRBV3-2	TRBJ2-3	CASSQGAGRTDTQYF	TGTGCCAGCAGCCAAGGAGCGGGGCGCACAGATACGCAGTATTTT
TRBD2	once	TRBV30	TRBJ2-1	CACLITSAYYNEQFF	TGTGCCTGTTTAATAACTAGCGCCTACTACAATGAGCAGTTCTTC
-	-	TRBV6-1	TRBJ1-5	CASSDPRQAPQHF	TGTGCCAGCAGTGATCCCAGACAGGCGCCCCAGCATTTT
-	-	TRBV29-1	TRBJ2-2	CSVEQLVTGELFF	TGCAGCGTTGAACAGTTGGTGACCGGGGAGCTGTTTTTT
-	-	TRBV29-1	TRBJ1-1	CSVDGGNTEAFF	TGCAGCGTTGATGGAGGGAACACTGAAGCTTTCTTT
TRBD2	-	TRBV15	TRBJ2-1	CATSRPSGIEQFF	TGTGCCACCAGCAGACCTAGCGGGATTGAGCAGTTCTTC
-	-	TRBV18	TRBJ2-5	CASSPTMGETQYF	TGTGCCAGCTCACCAACTATGGGAGAGACCCAGTACTTC
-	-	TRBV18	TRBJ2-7	CASSPTGYEQYF	TGTGCCAGCTCACCCACCGGCTACGAGCAGTACTTC
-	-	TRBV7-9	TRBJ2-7	CASSLVGATSYEQYF	TGTGCCAGCAGCTTAGTTGGCGCTACTTCCTACGAGCAGTACTTC
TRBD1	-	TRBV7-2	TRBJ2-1	CASSVRQGDLYNEQFF	TGTGCCAGCAGCGTAAGACAGGGGGACCTATACAATGAGCAGTTCTTC
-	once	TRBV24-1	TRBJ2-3	CATSDSPAGTQYF	TGTGCCACCAGTGATTCCCCGGCGGGTACGCAGTATTTT
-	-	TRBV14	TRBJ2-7	CASSQEFRGSSSYEQYF	TGTGCCAGCAGCCAAGAGTTTAGGGGCAGCAGCTCCTACGAGCAGTACTTC
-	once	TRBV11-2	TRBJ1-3	CASSLDRVVFSGNTIYF	TGTGCCAGCAGCTTAGATCGCGTAGTTTTCTCTGGAAACACCATATATTTT